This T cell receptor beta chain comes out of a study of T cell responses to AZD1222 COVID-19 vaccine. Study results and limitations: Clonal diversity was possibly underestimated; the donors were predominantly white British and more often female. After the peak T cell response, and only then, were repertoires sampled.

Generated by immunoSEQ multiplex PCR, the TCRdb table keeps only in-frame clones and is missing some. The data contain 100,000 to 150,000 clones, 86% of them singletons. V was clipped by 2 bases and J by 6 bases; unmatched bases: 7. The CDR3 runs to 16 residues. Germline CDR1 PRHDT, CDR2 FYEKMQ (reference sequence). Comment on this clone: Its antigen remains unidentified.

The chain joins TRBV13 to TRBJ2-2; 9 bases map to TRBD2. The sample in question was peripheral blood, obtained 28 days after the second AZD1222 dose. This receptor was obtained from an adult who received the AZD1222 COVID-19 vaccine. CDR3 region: CASSLRGGAIPGELFF. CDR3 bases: TGTGCCAGCAGCTTACGCGGGGGGGCAATCCCCGGGGAGCTGTTTTTT.